This entry concerns a single TCR beta chain. As yet, its antigen is unknown. This sample was included in a study of a mutant IDH1 vaccine in newly diagnosed glioma. Overall study: Standard pretreatment was either radiotherapy, temozolomide, or, for most, radiochemotherapy with temozolomide.

There are 14 residues in the CDR3. V lost 1 base, J lost 10 bases, and 8 bases stayed unmatched. The germline V gene has CDR1 SQVTM and CDR2 ANQGSEA. Study outcomes and limitations: It seemed that pseudoprogression was not linked to changes in the top peripheral T cell clonotypes.

TCRdb keeps only in-frame clones here, not all; method: immunoSEQ multiplex PCR. Altogether about 43,000 clones are present, around 84% being singletons, with the ten largest covering roughly 2.4%. Time point here: week 23, last vaccination. A single vaccine dose contained 300 ug of mutant IDH1 20-mer peptide, and topical imiquimod was used with it. This TCR was recovered from a woman between 18 and 29 years old with glioma. Some clones in this sample may be carry-over from other donors' samples. The rearrangement joins TRBV29-1 to TRBJ2-1; 9 bases map to TRBD2. Sequenced material: PBMCs, taken from a glioma patient whose treatment included an IDH1 peptide vaccine. The CDR3 is CSVEGLAGVYEQFF. CDR3 DNA: TGCAGCGTTGAAGGGTTAGCGGGAGTTTACGAGCAGTTCTTC.